This T cell receptor (beta chain) was found in a study of shared clonotypes between healthy human individuals. Study details: Plates per donor: three CD4 naive, three CD4 memory, two CD8 naive, one CD8 memory. Study-wide points: Shared clonotypes: approximately 5.3% naive CD4, under 4% naive CD8, under 2.5% memory CD4, approximately 0.4% memory CD8. It was the non-shared clonotypes that had lower generation probabilities than clonotypes shared by all four donors.

Profiled with immunoSEQ multiplex PCR; TCRdb holds only in-frame clones, not every one. The data hold roughly 1.5 million clones, with around 98% observed a single time. This clone was detected once. Antigen specificity is unknown. V shed 4 bases and J 14 bases; nucleotides not matched to a gene: 14. This CDR3 contains 14 residues. Germline CDR1 is MDHEN and CDR2 is SYDVKM. The receptor's source is a man younger than 40 in good health. Sequenced input: naive CD4+ T cells sorted from blood. Subset denoted: CD45RA+ positively selected. The J gene is TRBJ2-4, the V gene TRBV28, with 7 bases identical to TRBD2. CDR3 sequence: CASSSSGGWVFKYF. CDR3 in DNA: TGTGCCAGCAGTTCCTCGGGGGGTTGGGTTTTCAAGTACTTC.